This record looks at one TCR beta chain sequence and its context. The antigen is unknown. CDR3 size: 12 residues. The junction had 1 base not matched to a gene; V was cut back by 4 bases and J by 7 bases. In germline, CDR1 is MNHEY, CDR2 SVGAGI. Produced via immunoSEQ multiplex PCR; TCRdb's table is partial and in-frame only. The data show more than 95,000 clones, around nine tenths seen once. These data belong to a study of T cell responses to AZD1222 COVID-19 vaccine. Points from the study as a whole: Variant regions that are unmutated are reportedly the target of nearly half of spike-specific TCRs. Females made up more of the donors, who were largely white British, and clonal diversity may have come out too low. Just five to seven people given AZD1222 tested seropositive at baseline.

This receptor was taken from an adult in good health. This chain links TRBV6-5 with TRBJ2-1, with 7 positions matching TRBD1. Here the sequenced sample was peripheral blood, taken on day 0 of AZD1222 vaccination. The CDR3 loop is CASSSQGNEQFF. In DNA, the CDR3 is TGTGCCAGCAGTTCACAGGGGAATGAGCAGTTCTTC.